The 10 T cell receptor beta chains in this list originate from one sample, sequenced in a study of glioma-infiltrating T cells. Amplification of TCR alpha and beta CDR3 regions from RNA used iRepertoire nested multiplex PCR. MiXCR, run by TCRdb on the multiplex PCR reads, gives a single entry per CDR3 protein. The data hold approximately 93,000 distinct CDR3 sequences, with around 42% observed a single time. The sample consisted of glioma tissue, nonneoplastic brain tissue, or PBMCs (not recorded which). These receptor sequences come from a human donor with low-grade glioma or glioblastoma, undergoing nonglioma brain surgery, or in good health (not recorded which).

Concerning this clonotype itself: A junction boundary mismatches the germline segment, possibly from a read error. The chain links TRBV10-3 to TRBJ2-7, with TRBD1 matching over 8 bases. This CDR3 comprises 13 residues. Germline V gene data show CDR1 as ENHRY and CDR2 as SYGVKD. In nucleotides, the CDR3 is TGTGCCATCAGTGCAGGACAGGGCCACGAGCAGCACTTC. It encodes CAISAGQGHEQHF.

As to this clonotype: A much larger clone lies a single base off, so this may be a read error. This sequence joins TRBV5-6 and TRBJ2-1; D possibly corresponds to TRBD1 (5 bases). The germline gives CDR1 SGHDT, CDR2 YYEEEE. The CDR3 is made up of 15 amino acids. Here the CDR3 reads CASSLETEYQETRYF. The CDR3 nucleotides are TGTGCCAGCAGCTTGGAGACAGAGTACCAAGAGACCCGGTACTTC.

V gene TRBV5-1 combines with J gene TRBJ1-1; 9 nucleotides match TRBD1. This CDR3 spans 17 amino acids. Germline trimming cut 4 bases from V and 0 bases from J; bases unmatched to any gene: 10. Germline V gives CDR1 SGHRS, CDR2 YFSETQ. CDR3 amino acids: CASSRSQGTGMNTEAFF. The CDR3 DNA sequence: TGCGCCAGCAGCAGGAGCCAAGGGACAGGGATGAACACTGAAGCTTTCTTT.

This clonotype was seen many times. The chain links TRBV7-8 to TRBJ2-7; 7 bases map to TRBD1. This CDR3 comprises 15 residues. Per germline, CDR1 SGHVS and CDR2 FQNEAQ. V was pared by 5 bases and J by 6 bases, with 13 bases of the junction left unmatched. CDR3 bases: TGTGCCAGCAGCCATAGTTGGAGACAGGGCGGCGAGCAGTACTTC. Translated, it gives CASSHSWRQGGEQYF.

This clonotype was detected many times. The chain links TRBV18 to TRBJ2-7; TRBD1 matches 8 bases. The CDR3 is 14 amino acids. The V gene's germline CDR1 is KGHSH and CDR2 LQKENI. Trimming at V came to 2 bases and at J to 4 bases, leaving 4 bases not matched to a gene. The CDR3 nucleotides read TGTGCCAGCTCACCAGACACAGGGGGGTACGAGCAGTACTTC. This sequence encodes CASSPDTGGYEQYF. Drawing the rest from reference TRBV18 and TRBJ2-7, the complete variable domain is NAGVMQNPRHLVRRRGQEARLRCSPMKGHSHVYWYRQLPEEGLKFMVYLQKENIIDESGMPKERFSAEFPKEGPSILRIQQVVRGDSAAYFCASSPDTGGYEQYFGPGTRLTVT.

Concerning this clonotype: Relative to the germline gene, one junction end is altered; a read error may explain this. The rearrangement joins TRBV6-1 to TRBJ2-5; 7 bases are shared with TRBD2. CDR3 length: 15 residues. Germline V gene data show CDR1 as MNHNS and CDR2 as SASEGT. The CDR3 DNA sequence: TGTACCAGCAACACCCTGGGGGGGAGGCGGGAGACCCAGTACTTC. Amino acid sequence: CTSNTLGGRRETQYF.

In regard to this clonotype: A clone one base away is much larger, so this may be a read error. J is TRBJ2-3 and V is TRBV5-1; no clear D gene. The CDR3 has 16 residues. Germline V lookup: CDR1 SGHRS, CDR2 YFSETQ. This CDR3 reads CASGLSARRNTDTQYF. CDR3 coding DNA: TGCGCCAGCGGCTTGAGCGCCCGACGGAACACAGATACGCAGTATTTT.

This clonotype showed up many times. The rearrangement uses TRBV6-5 and TRBJ2-5; D possibly corresponds to TRBD2 (5 bases). Between the trimmed V and J ends, which lost 0 bases and 4 bases, there was a span of 15 bases. Germline V gene lookup returns CDR1 MNHEY and CDR2 SVGAGI. The CDR3 sequence is 16 residues long. The CDR3 nucleotides read TGTGCCAGCAGTTACTCCCCCTCGGGGTCTAGAGAGACCCAGTACTTC. Translated, it gives CASSYSPSGSRETQYF.

This clonotype was recorded many times. This rearrangement joins TRBV24-1 to TRBJ2-7; D unresolved. The CDR3 covers 18 residues. In germline, CDR1 is KGHDR, CDR2 SFDVKD. Trimming took off 1 base at V and 1 base at J, with 19 bases between the two ends. The DNA for the CDR3 is TGTGCCACCAGTGATTTTATCAACCCCGACGCAGAATCCTACGAGCAGTACTTC. Translated: CATSDFINPDAESYEQYF.

This clonotype was seen many times. This rearrangement joins TRBV28 to TRBJ2-7; possible D gene TRBD2, 6 bases. There are 15 residues in the CDR3. The germline V gene encodes CDR1 MDHEN and CDR2 SYDVKM. The V and J ends lost 1 base and 4 bases respectively, with 14 bases between them. The CDR3 is CASSLSPLEGYEQYF. The CDR3 DNA sequence: TGTGCCAGCAGTTTATCCCCCTTGGAGGGGTACGAGCAGTACTTC.